Detailed here is one TCR beta chain. The antigen remains undetermined. These data belong to a study of long-term antiretroviral therapy in people with HIV. Findings of the study overall: Dominant in the repertoire at all time points were clones expanded before ART.

The run of the v3.0 immunoSEQ assay was at survey level. Measured with immunoSEQ multiplex PCR; TCRdb has only the in-frame clones, and not every one. The repertoire consists of tens of thousands of clones, with roughly 82% occurring once and the leading ten covering over 8.5%. This specimen was unsorted PBMCs, taken 0.8 years before starting antiretroviral therapy. The TCR was taken from a man younger than 35 with HIV.

CDR3 in amino acids: CASSAGTSGSFGETQYF. In DNA, the CDR3 is TGTGCCAGCAGCGCAGGGACTAGCGGGAGTTTCGGGGAGACCCAGTACTTC. The V gene is TRBV5-4, the J gene TRBJ2-5; TRBD2 matches 14 bases. From germline, CDR1 is SGHNT and CDR2 YYREEE (reference sequence). Trimming took 4 bases from V and 5 from J; bases not matched to a gene: 10. This CDR3 has 17 residues.